What follows are 7 T cell receptor beta chains derived from one specimen sequenced in a study of cytomegalovirus exposure and HLA in healthy donors. This PCR relied on a set of 60 Vbeta primers and 13 Jbeta primers. Profiling relied on immunoSEQ multiplex PCR, and the TCRdb table lists in-frame clones only, not all of them. This table has 150,000 to 200,000 clones, around four fifths appearing once. The specimen sequenced was PBMCs. The receptors shown here come from a female donor in good health and CMV-seronegative.

The V call is TRBV18, the J call TRBJ1-1, with D tentatively TRBD1 (5 bases). This CDR3 has 15 residues. V shed 2 bases and J shed 5 bases, with 15 bases lying between them. The germline CDR1 and CDR2 sequences are KGHSH and LQKENI. CDR3 region: CASSPSGRAGTEAFF. CDR3 in DNA: TGTGCCAGCTCACCATCGGGCAGGGCGGGGACTGAAGCTTTCTTT.

This clone has only a few counts. CDR3 DNA sequence: TGCGCCAGCAGGAGCGGGAGTCAGGAAGATACGCAGTATTTT. This codes for CASRSGSQEDTQYF. V and J are TRBV5-1 and TRBJ2-3; 8 nucleotides line up with TRBD2. From germline, CDR1 is SGHRS and CDR2 YFSETQ. Germline trimming cut 5 bases from V and 5 bases from J; bases unmatched to any gene: 7. The CDR3 spans 14 residues.

This clone occurred a few times. The CDR3: CASSYQGHSMNTEAFF. The CDR3 nucleotides are TGTGCCAGCAGTTACCAGGGACACAGCATGAACACTGAAGCTTTCTTT. The chain uses TRBV6-5 and TRBJ1-1; possibly TRBD1 for D (6 bases). The CDR3 is 16 amino acids. The V gene's germline CDR1 is MNHEY and CDR2 SVGAGI. V was trimmed by 2 bases and J by 0 bases, leaving 13 bases between them.

Points on this clone: Other nucleotide sequences from this sample produce the same CDR3. The chain employs TRBV7-2 and TRBJ2-5, with D maybe TRBD2 (5 bases). This CDR3 comprises 11 residues. Deletions cut 8 bases from V and 5 bases from J, with 9 bases between. The germline CDR1 and CDR2 sequences are SGHTA and FQGNSA. The CDR3 DNA reads TGTGCCAGCTCCTCGGGGGAGACCCAGTACTTC. It encodes CASSSGETQYF. Full variable domain (outside the CDR3, taken from reference TRBV7-2 and TRBJ2-5): GAGVSQSPSNKVTEKGKDVELRCDPISGHTALYWYRQSLGQGLEFLIYFQGNSAPDKSGLPSDRFSAERTGGSVSTLTIQRTQQEDSAVYLCASSSGETQYFGPGTRLLVL.

This clone was picked up a small number of times. The rearrangement links TRBV9 to TRBJ2-5; tentative D call: TRBD2 (6 bases). The DNA matches TRBJ2-7 better at its end, which makes the J call doubtful. CDR3 length equals 17 residues. Germline CDR1 is SGDLS and CDR2 is YYNGEE. The CDR3 sequence is CASSVGGESLSVYEQYF. The CDR3 DNA reads TGTGCCAGCAGCGTAGGGGGGGAAAGTCTTTCTGTATACGAGCAGTACTTC.

The CDR3 DNA follows: TGTGGAACACAGGGGAGTGGTGGGGCCTACGAGCAGTACTTC. It yields the protein CGTQGSGGAYEQYF. The chain links TRBV28 to TRBJ2-7, with 7 bases lining up with TRBD1. The CDR3 is made up of 14 amino acids. Germline values: CDR1 MDHEN, CDR2 SYDVKM. The whole variable domain, remainder taken from reference TRBV28 and TRBJ2-7, is DVKVTQSSRYLVKRTGEKVFLECVQDMDHENMFWYRQDPGLGLRLIYFSYDVKMKEKGDIPEGYSVSREKKERFSLILESASTNQTSMYLCGTQGSGGAYEQYFGPGTRLTVT.

The CDR3 DNA reads as TGTGCCAGCAGCTCCACGGGACAGGGAGTCGGCTACGAGCAGTACTTC. This gives the protein CASSSTGQGVGYEQYF. This chain uses TRBV4-2 with TRBJ2-7, with TRBD1 matching over 9 bases. The V gene end was trimmed by 5 bases and the J gene end by 3 bases; junction bases not matched to a gene: 11. This CDR3 is 16 amino acids long. The V gene's germline CDR1 is LGHNA and CDR2 YNFKEQ.